What follows describes a single T cell receptor (beta chain). Antigen: not known. This sample was taken from a study of T cell responses to AZD1222 COVID-19 vaccine. General study results and limits: Across the whole spike, CD4 TCRs peaked at regions 160-218 and 743-854.

Clones were sequenced by immunoSEQ multiplex PCR, and TCRdb holds only the in-frame ones, with some missing. The sample carries 130,000 to 150,000 clones, more than 85% recorded once. This receptor was obtained from an adult in good health. Sequenced material: peripheral blood, taken on day 0 of AZD1222 vaccination.

DNA for the CDR3: TGTGCCAGCAGCTACGGTCAGGTTCTGAACACTGAAGCTTTCTTT. This translates into CASSYGQVLNTEAFF. The chain combines TRBV11-1 with TRBJ1-1; D unresolved. CDR3 length equals 15 residues. Germline CDR1 reads SGHAT; CDR2 reads FQDESV (reference sequence). V lost 4 bases and J 0 bases, leaving 12 bases between the germline ends.